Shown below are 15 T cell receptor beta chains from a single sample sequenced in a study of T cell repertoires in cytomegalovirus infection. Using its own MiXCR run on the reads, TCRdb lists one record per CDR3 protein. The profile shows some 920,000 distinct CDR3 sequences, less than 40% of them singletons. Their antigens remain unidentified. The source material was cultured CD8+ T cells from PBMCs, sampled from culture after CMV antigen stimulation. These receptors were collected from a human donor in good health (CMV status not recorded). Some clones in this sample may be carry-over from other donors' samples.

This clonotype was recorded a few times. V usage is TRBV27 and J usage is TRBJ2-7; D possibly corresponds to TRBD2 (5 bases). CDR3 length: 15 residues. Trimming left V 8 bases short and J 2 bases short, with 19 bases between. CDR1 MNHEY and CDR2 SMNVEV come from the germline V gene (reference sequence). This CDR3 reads CASRSRVSRTYEQYF. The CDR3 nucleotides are TGTGCCAGCCGTTCGAGGGTAAGCAGAACCTACGAGCAGTACTTC.

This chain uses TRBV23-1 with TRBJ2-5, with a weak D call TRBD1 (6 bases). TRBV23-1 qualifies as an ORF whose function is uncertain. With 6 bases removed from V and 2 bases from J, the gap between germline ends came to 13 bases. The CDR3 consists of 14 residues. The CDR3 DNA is TGCGCCAGCAGAATACCAGGGGATCAAGAGACCCAGTACTTC. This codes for CASRIPGDQETQYF.

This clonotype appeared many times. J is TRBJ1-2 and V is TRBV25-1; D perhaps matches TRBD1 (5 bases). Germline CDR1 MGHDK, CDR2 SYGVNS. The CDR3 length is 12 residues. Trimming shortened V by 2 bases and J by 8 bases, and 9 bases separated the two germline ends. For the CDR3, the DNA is TGTGCCAGCAGTGAACAGGGCGGGGGCTACACCTTC. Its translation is CASSEQGGGYTF.

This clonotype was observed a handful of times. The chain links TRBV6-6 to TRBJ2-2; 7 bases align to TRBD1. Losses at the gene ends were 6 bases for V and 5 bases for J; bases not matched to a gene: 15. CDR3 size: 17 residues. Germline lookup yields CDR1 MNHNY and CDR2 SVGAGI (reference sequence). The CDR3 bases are TGTGCCAGCAGCCTCCGACAGGGTTTGAGGGTGACCGGGGAGCTGTTTTTT. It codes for CASSLRQGLRVTGELFF.

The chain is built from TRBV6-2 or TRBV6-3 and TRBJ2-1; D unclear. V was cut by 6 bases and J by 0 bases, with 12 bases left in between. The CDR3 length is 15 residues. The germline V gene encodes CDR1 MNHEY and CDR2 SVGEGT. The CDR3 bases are TGTGCCAGCAGATTTCGACAAAGCTCCTACAATGAGCAGTTCTTC. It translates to CASRFRQSSYNEQFF.

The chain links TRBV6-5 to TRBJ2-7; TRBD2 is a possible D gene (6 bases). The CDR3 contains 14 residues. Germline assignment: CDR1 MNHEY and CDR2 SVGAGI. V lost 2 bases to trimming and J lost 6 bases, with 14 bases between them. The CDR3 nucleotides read TGTGCCAGCAGTTACGGAGGGGCGGGGACCGAGCAGTACTTC. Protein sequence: CASSYGGAGTEQYF.

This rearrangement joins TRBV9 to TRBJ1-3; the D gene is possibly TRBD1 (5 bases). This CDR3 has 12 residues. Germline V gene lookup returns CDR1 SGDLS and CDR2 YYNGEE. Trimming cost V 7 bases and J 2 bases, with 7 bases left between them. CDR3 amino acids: CASGAAGNTIYF. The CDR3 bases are TGTGCCAGCGGGGCAGCTGGAAACACCATATATTTT.

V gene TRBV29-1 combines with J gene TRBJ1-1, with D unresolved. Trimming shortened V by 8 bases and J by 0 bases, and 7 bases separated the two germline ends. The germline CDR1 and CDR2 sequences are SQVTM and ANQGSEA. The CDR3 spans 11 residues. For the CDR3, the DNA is TGCAGCTCTGTCGTGAACACTGAAGCTTTCTTT. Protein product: CSSVVNTEAFF.

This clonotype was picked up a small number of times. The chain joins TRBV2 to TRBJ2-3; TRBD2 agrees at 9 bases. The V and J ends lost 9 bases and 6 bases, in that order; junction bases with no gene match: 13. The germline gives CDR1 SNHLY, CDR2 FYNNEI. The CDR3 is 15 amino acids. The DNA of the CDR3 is TGTGCCAGTTTTCCGGGACTAGCCTACCACGATACGCAGTATTTT. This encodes CASFPGLAYHDTQYF.

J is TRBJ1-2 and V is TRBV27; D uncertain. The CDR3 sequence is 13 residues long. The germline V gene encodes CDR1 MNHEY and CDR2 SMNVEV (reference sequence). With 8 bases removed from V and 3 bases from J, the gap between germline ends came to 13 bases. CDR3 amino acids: CASRRTQYYGYTF. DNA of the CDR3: TGTGCCAGCCGCCGGACGCAGTACTATGGCTACACCTTC.

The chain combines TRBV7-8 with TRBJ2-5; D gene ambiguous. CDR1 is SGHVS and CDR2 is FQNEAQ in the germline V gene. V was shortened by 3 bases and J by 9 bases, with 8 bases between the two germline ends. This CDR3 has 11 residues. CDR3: CASSFPPSQYF. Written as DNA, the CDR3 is TGTGCCAGCAGCTTCCCCCCTTCCCAGTACTTC.

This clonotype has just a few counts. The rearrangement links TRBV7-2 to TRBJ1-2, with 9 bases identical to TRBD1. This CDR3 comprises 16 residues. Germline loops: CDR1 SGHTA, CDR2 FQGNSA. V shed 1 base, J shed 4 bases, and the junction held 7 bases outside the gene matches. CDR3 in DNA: TGTGCCAGCAGCTTAGACAGGGGGCGGTCTTTCTATGGCTACACCTTC. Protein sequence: CASSLDRGRSFYGYTF.

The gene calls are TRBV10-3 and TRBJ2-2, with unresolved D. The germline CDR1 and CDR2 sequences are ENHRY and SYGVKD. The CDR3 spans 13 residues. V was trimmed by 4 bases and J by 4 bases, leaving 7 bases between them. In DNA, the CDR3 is TGTGCCATCAGTGTCAAATCCACCGGGGAGCTGTTTTTT. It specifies CAISVKSTGELFF.

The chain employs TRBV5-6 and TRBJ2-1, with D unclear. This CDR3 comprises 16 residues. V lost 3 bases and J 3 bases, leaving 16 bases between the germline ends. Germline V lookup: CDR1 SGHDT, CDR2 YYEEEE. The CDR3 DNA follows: TGTGCCAGCAGCTCTGCCCCACTCGAGGTCTACAATGAGCAGTTCTTC. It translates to CASSSAPLEVYNEQFF.

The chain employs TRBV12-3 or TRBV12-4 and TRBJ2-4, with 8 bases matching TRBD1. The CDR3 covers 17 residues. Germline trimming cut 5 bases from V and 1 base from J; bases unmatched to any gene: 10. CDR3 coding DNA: TGTGCCAGCAGTCCCTCGACAGGGGATGATGCCAAAAACATTCAGTACTTC. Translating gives CASSPSTGDDAKNIQYF.